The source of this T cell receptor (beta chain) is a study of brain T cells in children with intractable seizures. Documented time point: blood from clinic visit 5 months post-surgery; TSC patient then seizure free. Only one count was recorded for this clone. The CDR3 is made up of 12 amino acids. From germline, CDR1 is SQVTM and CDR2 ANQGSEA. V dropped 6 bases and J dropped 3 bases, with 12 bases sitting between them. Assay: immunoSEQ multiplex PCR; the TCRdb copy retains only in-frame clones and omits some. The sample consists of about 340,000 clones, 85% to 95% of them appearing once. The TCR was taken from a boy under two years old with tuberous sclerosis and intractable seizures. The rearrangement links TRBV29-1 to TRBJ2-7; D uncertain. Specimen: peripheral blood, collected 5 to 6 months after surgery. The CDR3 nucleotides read TGCAGCGTGGTTGTGTCTGACTACGAGCAGTACTTC. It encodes CSVVVSDYEQYF.